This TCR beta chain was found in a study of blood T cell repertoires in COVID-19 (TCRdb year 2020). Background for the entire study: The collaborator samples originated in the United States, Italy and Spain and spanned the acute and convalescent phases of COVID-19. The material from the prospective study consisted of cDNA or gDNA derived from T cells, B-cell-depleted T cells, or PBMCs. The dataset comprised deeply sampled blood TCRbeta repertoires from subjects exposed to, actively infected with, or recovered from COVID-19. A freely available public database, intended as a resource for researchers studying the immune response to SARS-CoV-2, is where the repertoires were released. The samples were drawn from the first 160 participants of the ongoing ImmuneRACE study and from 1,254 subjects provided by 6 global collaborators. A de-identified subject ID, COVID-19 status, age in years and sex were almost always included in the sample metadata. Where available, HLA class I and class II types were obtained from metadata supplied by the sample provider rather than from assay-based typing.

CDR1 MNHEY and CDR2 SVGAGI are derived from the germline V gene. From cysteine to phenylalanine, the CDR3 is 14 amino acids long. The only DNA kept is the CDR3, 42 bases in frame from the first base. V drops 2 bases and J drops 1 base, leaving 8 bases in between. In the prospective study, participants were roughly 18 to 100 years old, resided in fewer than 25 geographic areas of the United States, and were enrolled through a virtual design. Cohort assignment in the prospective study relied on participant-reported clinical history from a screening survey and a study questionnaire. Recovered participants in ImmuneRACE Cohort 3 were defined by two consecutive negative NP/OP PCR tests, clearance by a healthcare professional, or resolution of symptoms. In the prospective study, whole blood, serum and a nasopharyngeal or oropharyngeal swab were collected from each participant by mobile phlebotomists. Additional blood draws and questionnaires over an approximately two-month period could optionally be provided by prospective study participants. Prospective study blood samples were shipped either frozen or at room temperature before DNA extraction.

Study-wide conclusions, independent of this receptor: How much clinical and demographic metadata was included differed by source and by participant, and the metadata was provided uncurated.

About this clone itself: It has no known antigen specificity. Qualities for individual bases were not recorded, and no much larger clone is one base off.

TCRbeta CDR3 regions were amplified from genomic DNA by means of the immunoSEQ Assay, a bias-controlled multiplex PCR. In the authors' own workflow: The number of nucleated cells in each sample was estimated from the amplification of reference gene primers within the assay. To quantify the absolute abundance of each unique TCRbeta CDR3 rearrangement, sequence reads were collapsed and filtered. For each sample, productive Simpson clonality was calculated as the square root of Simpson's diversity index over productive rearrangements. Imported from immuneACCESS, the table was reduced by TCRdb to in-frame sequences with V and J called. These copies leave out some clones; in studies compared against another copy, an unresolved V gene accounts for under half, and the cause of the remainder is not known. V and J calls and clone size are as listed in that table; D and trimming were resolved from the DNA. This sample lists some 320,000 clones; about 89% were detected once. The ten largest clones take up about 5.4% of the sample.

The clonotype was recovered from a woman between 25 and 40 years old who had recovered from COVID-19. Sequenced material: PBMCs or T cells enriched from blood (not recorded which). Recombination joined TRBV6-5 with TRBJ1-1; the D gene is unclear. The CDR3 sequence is CASSYLGRNTEAFF. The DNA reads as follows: TGTGCCAGCAGTTACCTGGGGAGGAACACTGAAGCTTTCTTT.